Sequencing of this T cell receptor beta chain was carried out in a study of tumor and adjacent non-tumor tissue in lung cancer. The study, taken as a whole, reports: Tumor TCR diversity, when higher, was linked to shorter survival.

No cell sorting was done before RNA was extracted from the tissue. The normal lung tissue was taken more than 3 cm from the tumor edge. Three rounds of nested PCR, following a modified ARM-PCR protocol, produced the TCRbeta library. MiXCR, applied by TCRdb to the multiplex PCR reads, yields one record per CDR3 protein. The table records roughly 90,000 distinct CDR3 sequences, around three quarters of them present only once. On this clonotype itself: Its matching antigen is unknown.

The origin of this receptor is a woman aged 45-60 years with non-small cell lung cancer. The sample was distant non-tumor lung tissue.

The CDR3 reads CASSRPVQGNDGELFF. In DNA, the CDR3 is TGTGCCAGCAGCCGGCCCGTGCAGGGTAACGACGGTGAGCTGTTTTTT. The chain joins TRBV11-2 to TRBJ2-2; weak D call: TRBD1 (5 bases). Trimming took 5 bases from V and 11 from J, leaving 24 bases between them. CDR1 is SGHAT, CDR2 FQNNGV, per germline. This CDR3 contains 16 residues. Looking up the rest from reference TRBV11-2 and TRBJ2-2 gives the full variable domain: EAGVAQSPRYKIIEKRQSVAFWCNPISGHATLYWYQQILGQGPKLLIQFQNNGVVDDSQLPKDRFSAERLKGVDSTLKIQPAKLEDSAVYLCASSRPVQGNDGELFFGEGSRLTVL.